This passage covers 19 T cell receptor beta chains from one sample sequenced in a study of identical twins. One entry per CDR3 protein results from TCRdb running MiXCR on the 5' RACE reads. The table lists approximately 600,000 distinct CDR3 sequences, around 9.6% of them singletons. These same data were also listed under a study on yellow fever vaccine responses in identical twins.

The sample comprised PBMCs. These receptors were obtained from a woman aged 18-29 years in good health.

J is TRBJ2-1 and V is TRBV4-2; TRBD1 is a possible D gene (5 bases). Trimming left V 1 base short and J 5 bases short, with 9 bases between. The germline V gene encodes CDR1 LGHNA and CDR2 YNFKEQ. The CDR3 is made up of 14 amino acids. The CDR3 sequence: CASSQGQINNEQFF. In DNA form, the CDR3 reads TGTGCCAGCAGCCAAGGACAGATAAACAATGAGCAGTTCTTC.

Ten or more counts support this clonotype. V and J are TRBV12-3 or TRBV12-4 and TRBJ2-1, with D perhaps TRBD2 (5 bases). There are 13 residues in the CDR3. V shed 10 bases and J shed 12 bases, with 22 bases lying between them. Written as DNA, the CDR3 is TGTGCCACCGCAGTGTCCCGTGCTGAGGGGCAGTTCTTC. This sequence encodes CATAVSRAEGQFF.

This clonotype appeared many times. This rearrangement joins TRBV6-5 to TRBJ1-5, with a tentative D call TRBD1 (5 bases). Germline-derived CDR1 and CDR2 are MNHEY and SVGAGI. Trimming left V 5 bases short and J 4 bases short, with 18 bases between. The CDR3 length is 16 residues. The CDR3 loop reads CASSTQPGLLNQPQHF. CDR3 coding DNA: TGTGCCAGCAGTACTCAACCGGGACTGCTTAATCAGCCCCAGCATTTT.

This clonotype was detected only a few times. The V gene is TRBV10-3, the J gene TRBJ1-6; TRBD1 matches at 9 bases. The CDR3 extends over 15 amino acids. The ends lost 4 bases at V and 7 bases at J; junction bases unmatched: 5. Germline V gene lookup returns CDR1 ENHRY and CDR2 SYGVKD. The CDR3 protein is CAISAGTGYNSPLHF. The DNA for the CDR3 is TGTGCCATCAGTGCCGGGACAGGGTACAATTCACCCCTCCACTTT.

The chain joins TRBV20-1 to TRBJ2-5; D remains unclear. V shed 2 bases and J shed 0 bases, with 10 bases lying between them. CDR1 is DFQATT and CDR2 is SNEGSKA in the germline V gene (reference sequence). There are 14 residues in the CDR3. Written as DNA, the CDR3 is TGCAGTGCTAGAATCGTCCGATACCAAGAGACCCAGTACTTC. It specifies CSARIVRYQETQYF.

This clonotype was seen a few times. This chain links TRBV19 with TRBJ2-1; 9 bases fit TRBD2. J lost 15 bases, V lost 6 bases, and 12 bases had no gene match. CDR1 is LNHDA, CDR2 SQIVND, per germline (reference sequence). This CDR3 has 13 amino acids. CDR3 sequence reads: CASSQRTSEGSFF. Here the CDR3 DNA reads TGTGCCAGTAGCCAAAGGACTAGCGAAGGGTCGTTCTTC.

This clonotype has just a few counts. The rearrangement joins TRBV10-3 to TRBJ1-5, with unresolved D. The V end was cut by 2 bases, the J end by 0 bases, with 11 bases between. The CDR3 has 16 amino acids. CDR1 and CDR2 from the germline V gene are ENHRY and SYGVKD. The CDR3 reads CAISEDPPYSNQPQHF. Written as DNA, the CDR3 is TGTGCCATCAGTGAGGATCCACCTTATAGCAATCAGCCCCAGCATTTT.

Only a few counts were recorded for this clonotype. The rearrangement uses TRBV15 and TRBJ2-2; maybe TRBD1 (7 bases). This CDR3 is 18 amino acids long. V lost 3 bases and J 4 bases, leaving 21 bases between the germline ends. The V gene's germline CDR1 is LNHNV and CDR2 YYDKDF (reference sequence). CDR3 loop: CATSSPESRQGGTGELFF. The CDR3 nucleotides read TGTGCCACCAGCAGCCCAGAGAGTCGGCAGGGGGGCACCGGGGAGCTGTTTTTT.

The chain is built from TRBV11-2 and TRBJ2-4; 16 bases fit TRBD2. The CDR3 spans 20 residues. J lost 1 base, V lost 2 bases, and 8 bases had no gene match. Germline lookup yields CDR1 SGHAT and CDR2 FQNNGV. The CDR3 coding sequence is TGTGCCAGCAGCTTACCCACGGGGACTAGCGGGAGGGCGGCCAAAAACATTCAGTACTTC. Translating gives CASSLPTGTSGRAAKNIQYF.

The chain couples TRBV4-3 to TRBJ1-1; tentative D call: TRBD1 (5 bases). The germline CDR1 and CDR2 sequences are LGHNA and YSLEER. Between the trimmed V and J ends, which lost 4 bases and 2 bases, there was a span of 17 bases. This CDR3 has 16 amino acids. CDR3 sequence (DNA): TGCGCCAGCAGCCCCGGTGGGGCGGGGCCCAACACTGAAGCTTTCTTT. Protein sequence: CASSPGGAGPNTEAFF.

This clonotype was found a few times. This sequence joins TRBV3-1 and TRBJ2-5, with D maybe TRBD1 (6 bases). Germline CDR1 LGHDT, CDR2 YNNKEL (reference sequence). The germline V and J ends were trimmed by 2 bases and 3 bases, with 13 bases remaining between them. The CDR3 totals 15 residues. The DNA for the CDR3 is TGTGCCAGCAGCCAACGAACAGGGCCTGAAGAGACCCAGTACTTC. Translation: CASSQRTGPEETQYF.

This clonotype was found a few times. J is TRBJ1-1 and V is TRBV6-5; a possible D gene is TRBD1 (6 bases). Trimming removed 0 bases at V and 4 bases at J, with 12 bases between. CDR1 is MNHEY, CDR2 SVGAGI, per germline. The CDR3 runs to 15 residues. CDR3 protein: CASSYSLSGATEAFF. DNA for the CDR3: TGTGCCAGCAGTTACTCGTTATCAGGGGCCACTGAAGCTTTCTTT.

Ten or more counts support this clonotype. The chain is built from TRBV12-3 or TRBV12-4 and TRBJ1-6, with TRBD1 as a possible D gene (5 bases). The CDR3 extends over 13 amino acids. The V end was cut by 5 bases, the J end by 7 bases, with 9 bases between. CDR3 bases: TGTGCCAGCAGTGGGACGGAAAATTCACCCCTCCACTTT. Protein: CASSGTENSPLHF.

This clonotype was picked up many times. This chain joins TRBV7-3 and TRBJ2-1; no firm D call. The CDR3 extends over 15 amino acids. Germline values: CDR1 SGHTA, CDR2 FQGTGA. V dropped 5 bases and J dropped 7 bases, with 18 bases sitting between them. The CDR3 is CASSPRVHSPNEQFF. CDR3 DNA: TGTGCCAGCAGCCCCCGGGTCCATTCCCCTAATGAGCAGTTCTTC. The full variable domain, completed using reference TRBV7-3 and TRBJ2-1, is GAGVSQTPSNKVTEKGKYVELRCDPISGHTALYWYRQSLGQGPEFLIYFQGTGAADDSGLPNDRFFAVRPEGSVSTLKIQRTERGDSAVYLCASSPRVHSPNEQFFGPGTRLTVL.

V is TRBV7-2 and J is TRBJ2-1; 14 nucleotides align to TRBD2. The J segment lost 3 bases and the V segment lost 1 base, leaving 2 bases of the junction unmatched. Germline loops: CDR1 SGHTA, CDR2 FQGNSA. This CDR3 has 17 residues. CDR3 coding DNA: TGTGCCAGCAGCTTAGTGGGACTAGCGGGAGTCTACAATGAGCAGTTCTTC. Its protein is CASSLVGLAGVYNEQFF.

This clonotype turned up a few times. This chain uses TRBV24-1 with TRBJ2-5; tentative D call: TRBD2 (6 bases). The CDR3 has 17 residues. Trimming took 4 bases from V and 4 from J, leaving 21 bases between them. Germline CDR1 reads KGHDR; CDR2 reads SFDVKD. In DNA form, the CDR3 reads TGTGCCACCAGTGACCCGGTGGCGGGGACTGTTTTAGAGACCCAGTACTTC. Amino acid sequence: CATSDPVAGTVLETQYF.

At least ten counts were recorded for this clonotype. The J gene is TRBJ2-5, the V gene TRBV20-1; TRBD2 matches at 10 bases. V lost 3 bases to trimming and J lost 2 bases; unmatched junction nucleotides: 15. The CDR3 is 18 amino acids. Germline V CDR1 and CDR2: DFQATT, SNEGSKA (reference sequence). CDR3 DNA sequence: TGCAGTGCTAGTCCCTCTAGCGGGGGATTGGGTGGGCAAGAGACCCAGTACTTC. This codes for CSASPSSGGLGGQETQYF.

This clonotype was recorded a few times. The V call is TRBV20-1, the J call TRBJ2-7; 13 nucleotides align to TRBD2. This CDR3 has 17 amino acids. The J segment lost 4 bases and the V segment lost 1 base, leaving 10 bases of the junction unmatched. CDR1 DFQATT and CDR2 SNEGSKA come from the germline V gene (reference sequence). The CDR3 is CSARVVSLAGGPYEQYF. For the CDR3, the DNA is TGCAGTGCTAGAGTAGTTTCACTAGCGGGAGGGCCTTACGAGCAGTACTTC.

The chain carries TRBV7-9 and TRBJ2-6, with D perhaps TRBD2 (5 bases). The V gene lost 5 bases and the J gene lost 0 bases, with 8 bases spanning the gap. CDR1 is SEHNR, CDR2 FQNEAQ, per germline (reference sequence). The CDR3 contains 15 residues. The CDR3 sequence is CASSIRDSGANVLTF. Here the CDR3 DNA reads TGTGCCAGCAGCATTCGGGACTCTGGGGCCAACGTCCTGACTTTC.